This TCR beta chain emerged from a study of T cell responses to AZD1222 COVID-19 vaccine. CDR3 length: 15 residues. V lost 6 bases to trimming and J lost 1 base, with 13 bases between them. Germline V gene lookup returns CDR1 LNHDA and CDR2 SQIVND (reference sequence). Repertoires were generated with immunoSEQ multiplex PCR, while TCRdb's copy carries only in-frame clones and drops some. The profile shows about 120,000 clones, 87% of them singletons. Whole-study results and caveats: Spike-specific TCR breadth and depth were elevated following two AZD1222 doses. White British people made up most donors, females outnumbered males, and clonal diversity was possibly underestimated. Along spike, vaccine-associated CD4 TCRs were found throughout, with dominance at 160-218 and 743-854. Samples come after the peak T cell response, not at day 14.

Remarks on this clone: Its antigen remains unidentified.

The origin of this receptor is an adult who received the AZD1222 COVID-19 vaccine. The material was peripheral blood, obtained 28 days after the second AZD1222 dose. This sequence joins TRBV19 and TRBJ2-4, with D perhaps matching TRBD1 (7 bases). CDR3 in DNA: TGTGCCAGTAGGGTTGCAGGGGGGGCCAAAAACATTCAGTACTTC. Translated: CASRVAGGAKNIQYF.